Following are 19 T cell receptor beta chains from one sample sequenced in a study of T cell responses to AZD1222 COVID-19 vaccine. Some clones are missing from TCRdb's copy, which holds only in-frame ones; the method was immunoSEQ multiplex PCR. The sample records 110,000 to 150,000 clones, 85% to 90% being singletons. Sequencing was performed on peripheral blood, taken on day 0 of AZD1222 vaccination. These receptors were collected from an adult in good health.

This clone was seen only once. This CDR3 reads CASREGVGYGYTF. The DNA of the CDR3 is TGTGCCAGCCGGGAGGGGGTTGGGTACGGCTACACCTTC. The V call is TRBV6-1, the J call TRBJ1-2, with D tentatively TRBD1 (6 bases). V gave up 8 bases and J gave up 8 bases, with 18 bases separating them. Germline V gene lookup returns CDR1 MNHNS and CDR2 SASEGT. The CDR3 is made up of 13 amino acids.

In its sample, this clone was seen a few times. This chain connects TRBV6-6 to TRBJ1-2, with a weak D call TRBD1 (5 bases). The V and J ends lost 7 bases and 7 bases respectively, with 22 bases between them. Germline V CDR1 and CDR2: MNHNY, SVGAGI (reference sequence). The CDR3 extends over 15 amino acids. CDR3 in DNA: TGTGCCAGCACTCTTCGAGAGGGCCAGGGTATTGGCTACACCTTC. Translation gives CASTLREGQGIGYTF.

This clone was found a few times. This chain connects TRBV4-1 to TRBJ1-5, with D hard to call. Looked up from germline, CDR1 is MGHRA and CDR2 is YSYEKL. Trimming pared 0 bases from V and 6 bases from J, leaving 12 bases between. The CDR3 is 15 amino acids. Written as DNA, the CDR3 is TGCGCCAGCAGCCAAGATCTGACAACGCGTCAGCCCCAGCATTTT. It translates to CASSQDLTTRQPQHF.

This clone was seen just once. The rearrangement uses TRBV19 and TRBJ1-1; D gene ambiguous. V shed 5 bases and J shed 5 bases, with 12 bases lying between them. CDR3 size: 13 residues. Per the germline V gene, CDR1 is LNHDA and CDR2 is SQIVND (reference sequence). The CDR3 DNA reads TGTGCCAGTAGTTCCCGGGAAGGGACTGAAGCTTTCTTT. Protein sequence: CASSSREGTEAFF.

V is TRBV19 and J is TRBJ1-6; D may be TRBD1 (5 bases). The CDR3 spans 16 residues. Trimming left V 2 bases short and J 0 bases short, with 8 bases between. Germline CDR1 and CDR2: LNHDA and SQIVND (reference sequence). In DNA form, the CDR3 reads TGTGCCAGTAGTATATCGGACACCTCCTATAATTCACCCCTCCACTTT. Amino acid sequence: CASSISDTSYNSPLHF.

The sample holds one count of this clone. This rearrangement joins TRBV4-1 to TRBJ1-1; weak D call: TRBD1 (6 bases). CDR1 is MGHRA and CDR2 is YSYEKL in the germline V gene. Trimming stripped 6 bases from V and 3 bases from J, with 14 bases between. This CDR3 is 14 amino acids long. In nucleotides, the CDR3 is TGCGCCAGCAGTTGGGGGGCGGTCGACACTGAAGCTTTCTTT. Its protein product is CASSWGAVDTEAFF.

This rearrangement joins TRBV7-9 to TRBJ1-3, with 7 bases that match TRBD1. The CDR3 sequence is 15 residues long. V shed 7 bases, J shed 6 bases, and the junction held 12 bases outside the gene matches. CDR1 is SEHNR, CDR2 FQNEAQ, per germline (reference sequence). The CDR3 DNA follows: TGTGCCAGCAATCCCAGGGGGTCCCCCGTAAACACCATATATTTT. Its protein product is CASNPRGSPVNTIYF.

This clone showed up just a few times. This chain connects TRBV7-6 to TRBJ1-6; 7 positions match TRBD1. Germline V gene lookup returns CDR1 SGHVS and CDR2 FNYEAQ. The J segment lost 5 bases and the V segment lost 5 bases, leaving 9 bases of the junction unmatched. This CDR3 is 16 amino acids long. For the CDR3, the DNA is TGTGCCAGCAGCCTCCGACAGGGAACGGATAATTCACCCCTCCACTTT. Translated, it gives CASSLRQGTDNSPLHF.

This CDR3 reads CASRRNGSPRTDTQYF. The CDR3, as DNA: TGTGCCAGCAGACGCAACGGATCCCCGAGGACAGATACGCAGTATTTT. This rearrangement joins TRBV27 to TRBJ2-3; no clear D gene. Germline assignment: CDR1 MNHEY and CDR2 SMNVEV (reference sequence). V was trimmed by 6 bases and J by 3 bases, leaving 19 bases between them. The CDR3 covers 16 residues.

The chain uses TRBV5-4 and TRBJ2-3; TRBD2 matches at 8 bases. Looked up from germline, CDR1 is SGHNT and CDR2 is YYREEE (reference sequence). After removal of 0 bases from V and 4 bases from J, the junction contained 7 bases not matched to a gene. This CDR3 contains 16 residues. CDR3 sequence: CASSLDAGRASDTQYF. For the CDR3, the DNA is TGTGCCAGCAGCTTGGATGCCGGGAGGGCCTCAGATACGCAGTATTTT.

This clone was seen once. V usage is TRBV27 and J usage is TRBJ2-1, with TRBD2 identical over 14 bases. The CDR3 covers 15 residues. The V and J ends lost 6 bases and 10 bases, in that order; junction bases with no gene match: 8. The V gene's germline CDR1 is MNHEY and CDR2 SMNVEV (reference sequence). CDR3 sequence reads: CASRSGTSGSGEQFF. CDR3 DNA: TGTGCCAGCAGATCCGGGACTAGCGGGAGTGGGGAGCAGTTCTTC.

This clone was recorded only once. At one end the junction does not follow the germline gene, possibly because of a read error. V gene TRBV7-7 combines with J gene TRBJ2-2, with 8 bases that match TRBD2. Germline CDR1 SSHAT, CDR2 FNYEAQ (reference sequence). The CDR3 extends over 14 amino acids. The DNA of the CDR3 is TGTGCTAGCAGGAGCGGGAGTGGGACCGGGGAGCTGTTTTTT. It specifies CASRSGSGTGELFF.

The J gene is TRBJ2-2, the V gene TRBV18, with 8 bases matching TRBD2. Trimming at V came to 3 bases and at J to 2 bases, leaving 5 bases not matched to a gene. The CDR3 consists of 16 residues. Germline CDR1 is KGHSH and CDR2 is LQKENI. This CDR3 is CASSPPGGPNTGELFF. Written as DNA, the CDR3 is TGTGCCAGCTCACCTCCGGGAGGGCCAAACACCGGGGAGCTGTTTTTT.

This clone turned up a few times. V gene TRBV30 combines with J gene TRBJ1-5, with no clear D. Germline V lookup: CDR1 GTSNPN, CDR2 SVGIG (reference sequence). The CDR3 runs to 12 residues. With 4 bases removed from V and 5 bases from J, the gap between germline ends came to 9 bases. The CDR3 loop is CAWNGGDQPQHF. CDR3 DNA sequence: TGTGCCTGGAACGGTGGTGATCAGCCCCAGCATTTT.

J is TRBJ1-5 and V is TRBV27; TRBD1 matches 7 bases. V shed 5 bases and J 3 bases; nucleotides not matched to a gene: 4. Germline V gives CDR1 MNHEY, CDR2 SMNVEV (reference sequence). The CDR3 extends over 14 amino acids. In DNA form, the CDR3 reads TGTGCCAGCAGTCTCAGGGGGACCAATCAGCCCCAGCATTTT. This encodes CASSLRGTNQPQHF.

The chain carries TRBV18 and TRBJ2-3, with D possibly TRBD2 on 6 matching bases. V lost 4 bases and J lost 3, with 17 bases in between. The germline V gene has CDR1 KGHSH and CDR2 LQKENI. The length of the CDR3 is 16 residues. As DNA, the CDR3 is TGTGCCAGCTCACTTAGCATTGGCGGGGCAACAGATACGCAGTATTTT. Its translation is CASSLSIGGATDTQYF.

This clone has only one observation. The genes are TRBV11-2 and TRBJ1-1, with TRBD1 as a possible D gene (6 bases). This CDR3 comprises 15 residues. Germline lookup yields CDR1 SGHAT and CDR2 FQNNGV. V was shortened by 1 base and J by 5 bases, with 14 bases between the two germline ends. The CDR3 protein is CASSLAPGAWTEAFF. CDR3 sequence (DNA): TGTGCCAGCAGCTTAGCCCCGGGGGCGTGGACTGAAGCTTTCTTT.

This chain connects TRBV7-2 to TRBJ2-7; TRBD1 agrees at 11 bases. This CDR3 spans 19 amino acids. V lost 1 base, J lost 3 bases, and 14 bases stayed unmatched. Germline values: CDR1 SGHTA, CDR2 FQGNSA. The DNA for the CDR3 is TGTGCCAGCAGCTTAGTTGGACTGATCGGGACAGGGGGAAACTACGAGCAGTACTTC. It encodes CASSLVGLIGTGGNYEQYF.

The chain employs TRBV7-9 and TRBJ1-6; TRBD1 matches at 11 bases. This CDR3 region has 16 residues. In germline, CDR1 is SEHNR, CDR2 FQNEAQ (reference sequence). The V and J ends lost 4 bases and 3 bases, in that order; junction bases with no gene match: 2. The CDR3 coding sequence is TGTGCCAGCAGCTCCGGGACAGGGGGCTATAATTCACCCCTCCACTTT. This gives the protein CASSSGTGGYNSPLHF.